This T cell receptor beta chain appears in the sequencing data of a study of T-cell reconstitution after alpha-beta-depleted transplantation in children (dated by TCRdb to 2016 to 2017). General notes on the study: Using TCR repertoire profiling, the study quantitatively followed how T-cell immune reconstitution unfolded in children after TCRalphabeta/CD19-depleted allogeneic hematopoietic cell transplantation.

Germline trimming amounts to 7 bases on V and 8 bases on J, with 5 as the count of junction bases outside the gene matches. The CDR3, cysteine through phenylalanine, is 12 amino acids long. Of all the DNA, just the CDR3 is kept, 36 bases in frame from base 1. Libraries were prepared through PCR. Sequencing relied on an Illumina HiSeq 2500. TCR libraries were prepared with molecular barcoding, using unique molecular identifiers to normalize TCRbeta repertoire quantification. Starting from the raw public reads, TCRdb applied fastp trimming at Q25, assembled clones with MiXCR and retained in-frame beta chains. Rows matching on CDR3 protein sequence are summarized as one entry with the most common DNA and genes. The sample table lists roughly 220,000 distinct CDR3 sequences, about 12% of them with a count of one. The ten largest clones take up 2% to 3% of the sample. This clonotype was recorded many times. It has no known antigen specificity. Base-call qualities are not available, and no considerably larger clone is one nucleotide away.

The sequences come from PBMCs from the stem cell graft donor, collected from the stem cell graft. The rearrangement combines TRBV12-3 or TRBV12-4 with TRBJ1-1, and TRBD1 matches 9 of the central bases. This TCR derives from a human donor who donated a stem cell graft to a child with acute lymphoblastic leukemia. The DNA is TGTGCCAGCAATGACAGGGGGACCGAAGCTTTCTTT. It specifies CASNDRGTEAFF.